This T cell receptor (beta chain) comes out of a study of T cell clonality in common variable immunodeficiency. This clone occurred many times. Its matching antigen is unknown. With the read ending 3 residues before the CDR3 end, the germline J gene is used to fill in that end. Study outcomes and limitations: Fewer deletions and N-nucleotide insertions were reportedly seen in common variable immunodeficiency TCR beta sequences.

Both groups were predominantly of Caucasian heritage. TCRdb's copy holds only in-frame clones and misses some; the assay was immunoSEQ multiplex PCR. The data show just over 20,000 clones, none appearing only once, with over 2% held by the ten largest. V shed 4 bases and J shed 0 bases, with 12 bases lying between them. The CDR3 covers 15 residues. The germline CDR1 and CDR2 sequences are MNHNS and SASEGT. Sequencing used peripheral blood mononuclear cells. The rearrangement links TRBV6-1 to TRBJ2-5; D may be TRBD2 (6 bases). The clonotype was recovered from a human donor with common variable immunodeficiency. This CDR3 is CASSAFGGDQETQYF. Incomplete CDR3 DNA: TGTGCCAGCAGTGCCTTCGGAGGGGACCAAGAGACC.